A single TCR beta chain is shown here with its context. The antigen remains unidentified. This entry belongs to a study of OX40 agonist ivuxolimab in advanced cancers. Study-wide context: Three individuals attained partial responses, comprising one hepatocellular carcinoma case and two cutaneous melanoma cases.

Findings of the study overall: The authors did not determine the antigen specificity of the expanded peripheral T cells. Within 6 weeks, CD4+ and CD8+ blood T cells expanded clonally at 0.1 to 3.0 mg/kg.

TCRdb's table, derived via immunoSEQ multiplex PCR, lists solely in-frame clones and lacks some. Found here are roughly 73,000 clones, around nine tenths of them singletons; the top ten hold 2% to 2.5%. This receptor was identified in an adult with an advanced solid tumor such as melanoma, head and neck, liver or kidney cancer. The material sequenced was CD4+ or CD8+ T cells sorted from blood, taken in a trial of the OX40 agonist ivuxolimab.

CDR3 nucleotide sequence: TGTGCCAGTAGTACCGGGACTGCAAGACAGTCCTATGGCTACACCTTC. It encodes CASSTGTARQSYGYTF. This chain joins TRBV19 and TRBJ1-2; D might be TRBD1 (5 bases). Per germline, CDR1 LNHDA and CDR2 SQIVND (reference sequence). The CDR3 covers 16 residues. Between the trimmed V and J ends, which lost 4 bases and 4 bases, there was a span of 19 bases.